Listed below are T cell receptor beta chains from one sample, sequenced in a study of cytomegalovirus exposure and HLA in healthy donors. Profiled with immunoSEQ multiplex PCR; TCRdb holds only in-frame clones, not every one. The sample includes some 150,000 clones, around 78% seen only once; the top ten take approximately 2.1%. The source material was PBMCs. The receptors come from a woman in her thirties in good health and CMV-seropositive. Both conserved end residues are part of each CDR3. The D gene is left open where the match is weak. Part of the rows lack a size; the others show once, few, many or a class for expanded clones.

D gene: -
J gene: TRBJ1-1
V gene: TRBV9
clone size: -
CDR3 protein: CASSLQGRMTEAFF
CDR3 DNA: TGTGCCAGCAGCTTACAGGGTCGGATGACTGAAGCTTTCTTT

D gene: TRBD1
J gene: TRBJ1-2
V gene: TRBV28
clone size: -
CDR3 protein: CASRGQAFYGYTF
CDR3 DNA: TGTGCCAGCAGGGGACAGGCCTTCTATGGCTACACCTTC

D gene: TRBD2
J gene: TRBJ2-3
V gene: TRBV4-1
clone size: -
CDR3 protein: CASSQTSSGVTDTQYF
CDR3 DNA: TGCGCCAGCAGCCAGACCTCTAGCGGAGTCACAGATACGCAGTATTTT

D gene: TRBD1
J gene: TRBJ2-7
V gene: TRBV5-4
clone size: -
CDR3 protein: CASSEGAAGPLEQYF
CDR3 DNA: TGTGCCAGCAGCGAGGGGGCTGCGGGTCCTCTCGAGCAGTACTTC

D gene: TRBD1
J gene: TRBJ1-1
V gene: TRBV6-5
clone size: -
CDR3 protein: CASRPRQGIVEAFF
CDR3 DNA: TGTGCCAGCAGGCCTAGACAGGGGATAGTTGAAGCTTTCTTT

D gene: TRBD1
J gene: TRBJ1-1
V gene: TRBV9
clone size: few
CDR3 protein: CASSVGQGNTEAFF
CDR3 DNA: TGTGCCAGCAGCGTCGGACAGGGGAACACTGAAGCTTTCTTT

D gene: TRBD2
J gene: TRBJ2-3
V gene: TRBV5-1
clone size: -
CDR3 protein: CASSGTSGRTDTQYF
CDR3 DNA: TGCGCCAGCAGCGGGACTAGCGGGAGGACAGATACGCAGTATTTT

D gene: TRBD2
J gene: TRBJ2-5
V gene: TRBV6-6
clone size: -
CDR3 protein: CASTAGSGRARETQYF
CDR3 DNA: TGTGCCAGCACCGCAGGTAGCGGGAGGGCCCGGGAGACCCAGTACTTC

D gene: TRBD2
J gene: TRBJ2-7
V gene: TRBV7-2
clone size: -
CDR3 protein: CASSLVTGTSEIYEQYF
CDR3 DNA: TGTGCCAGCAGCTTAGTTACCGGGACTAGCGAAATATACGAGCAGTACTTC

D gene: -
J gene: TRBJ2-7
V gene: TRBV5-4
clone size: once
CDR3 protein: CASSLSWRLGSEQYF
CDR3 DNA: TGTGCCAGCAGCTTGAGTTGGCGACTGGGGAGTGAGCAGTACTTC

D gene: TRBD2
J gene: TRBJ2-7
V gene: TRBV2
clone size: -
CDR3 protein: CASSEARLAGIHEQYF
CDR3 DNA: TGTGCCAGCAGTGAAGCGCGGCTAGCGGGAATCCACGAGCAGTACTTC

D gene: -
J gene: TRBJ1-1
V gene: TRBV7-2
clone size: -
CDR3 protein: CASSLAPGNTEAFF
CDR3 DNA: TGTGCCAGCAGCTTAGCCCCAGGGAACACTGAAGCTTTCTTT

D gene: -
J gene: TRBJ1-4
V gene: TRBV28
clone size: -
CDR3 protein: CASSLRYTPVLREKLFF
CDR3 DNA: TGTGCCAGCAGTTTAAGGTACACACCCGTCTTGCGGGAAAAACTGTTTTTT

D gene: -
J gene: TRBJ2-7
V gene: TRBV11-2
clone size: -
CDR3 protein: CASRKLSGKSSYEQYF
CDR3 DNA: TGTGCCAGCAGGAAACTTAGCGGAAAAAGCTCCTACGAGCAGTACTTC

D gene: -
J gene: TRBJ1-6
V gene: TRBV2
clone size: -
CDR3 protein: CASSDTQGGSSYNSPLHF
CDR3 DNA: TGTGCCAGCAGTGACACGCAGGGAGGAAGCTCCTATAATTCACCCCTCCACTTT

D gene: -
J gene: TRBJ1-1
V gene: TRBV5-1
clone size: few
CDR3 protein: CASSTPTGGRRVAFF
CDR3 DNA: TGCGCCAGCAGCACGCCGACAGGAGGCAGAAGGGTAGCTTTCTTT

D gene: -
J gene: TRBJ1-1
V gene: TRBV18
clone size: -
CDR3 protein: CASSPLMDKNTEAFF
CDR3 DNA: TGTGCCAGCTCACCACTTATGGACAAGAACACTGAAGCTTTCTTT